This entry lists 18 T cell receptor beta chains sequenced from one sample in a study of T cell repertoires in cytomegalovirus infection. TCRdb re-called the reads with MiXCR, one entry per CDR3 protein. The repertoire holds fewer than 950,000 distinct CDR3 sequences, with about 33% as singletons. The antigens these receptors bind are not known. The material was cultured CD8+ T cells from PBMCs, obtained from culture after CMV antigen stimulation. These receptors came from a human donor in good health (CMV status not recorded). Some clones in this sample may be carry-over from other donors' samples.

This clonotype showed up just a few times. V is TRBV4-1 and J is TRBJ2-1; D unresolved. CDR1 and CDR2 from the germline V gene are MGHRA and YSYEKL. The CDR3 has 13 residues. Trimming pared 1 base from V and 8 bases from J, leaving 9 bases between. The CDR3 nucleotides read TGCGCCAGCAGCCAAGCAGCCTTCGATGAGCAGTTCTTC. Protein product: CASSQAAFDEQFF.

This clonotype was picked up many times. The chain is built from TRBV7-9 and TRBJ2-3; tentatively, D is TRBD2 (5 bases). Germline V gene sequence: CDR1 SEHNR, CDR2 FQNEAQ (reference sequence). The germline V and J ends were trimmed by 5 bases and 1 base, with 13 bases remaining between them. The CDR3 consists of 15 residues. The CDR3 DNA follows: TGTGCCAGCAGCGCTTCTAGCTTGGGCACAGATACGCAGTATTTT. Translating gives CASSASSLGTDTQYF.

The sample holds one count of this clonotype. The chain carries TRBV4-3 and TRBJ1-2; 7 bases are shared with TRBD1. V trimming: 0 bases; J trimming: 4 bases; junction bases outside the gene matches: 11. The CDR3 has 17 amino acids. Germline V lookup: CDR1 LGHNA, CDR2 YSLEER. CDR3 DNA: TGCGCCAGCAGCCAAGACCGGTTTTGGAGGGGGCCCTATGGCTACACCTTC. As protein: CASSQDRFWRGPYGYTF.

The V call is TRBV28, the J call TRBJ2-7; D remains unclear. CDR3 length: 15 amino acids. Per germline, CDR1 MDHEN and CDR2 SYDVKM. Trimming stripped 6 bases from V and 2 bases from J, with 17 bases between. As DNA, the CDR3 is TGTGCCAGCAGCTGGTGGTCGGGCTCAACCTACGAGCAGTACGTC. Amino acid sequence: CASSWWSGSTYEQYV.

This clonotype showed up just a few times. The chain carries TRBV6-1 and TRBJ2-5, with D perhaps matching TRBD2 (5 bases). The CDR3 has 14 residues. V shed 3 bases and J shed 0 bases, with 8 bases lying between them. The germline CDR1 and CDR2 sequences are MNHNS and SASEGT. As DNA, the CDR3 is TGTGCCAGCAGTGACCCGGGATACCAAGAGACCCAGTACTTC. Its protein product is CASSDPGYQETQYF.

This clonotype was found a few times. The chain uses TRBV27 and TRBJ2-7; weak D call: TRBD2 (7 bases). V gave up 3 bases and J gave up 10 bases, with 16 bases separating them. CDR3 length: 13 amino acids. The germline CDR1 and CDR2 sequences are MNHEY and SMNVEV (reference sequence). Here the CDR3 DNA reads TGTGCCAGCAGTTTGCTGCAGGGGAGGGAACAGTACTTC. Protein sequence: CASSLLQGREQYF.

CDR3 protein: CASSAGEVALNQPQHF. The CDR3, as DNA: TGCGCCAGCAGTGCTGGGGAGGTAGCCCTAAATCAGCCCCAGCATTTT. The chain employs TRBV10-2 and TRBJ1-5, with D uncertain. This CDR3 is 16 amino acids long. Trimming took 4 bases from V and 4 from J, leaving 17 bases between them. Germline values: CDR1 WSHSY, CDR2 SAAADI.

The chain joins TRBV14 to TRBJ1-2; no clear D gene. The V and J ends lost 1 base and 8 bases respectively, with 14 bases between them. The CDR3 has 14 residues. Germline V gene data show CDR1 as SGHDN and CDR2 as FVKESK. The CDR3 loop is CASSQALGLAGYTF. The CDR3 DNA sequence: TGTGCCAGCAGCCAAGCTCTAGGACTAGCCGGCTACACCTTC.

The chain links TRBV9 to TRBJ1-1, with D hard to call. The V gene's germline CDR1 is SGDLS and CDR2 YYNGEE. With 4 bases removed from V and 8 bases from J, the gap between germline ends came to 12 bases. The CDR3 length is 12 residues. The CDR3 spells CASSPRSEEAFF. CDR3 nucleotides: TGTGCCAGCAGCCCCAGGTCGGAAGAAGCTTTCTTT.

There are many counts of this clonotype. J is TRBJ1-2 and V is TRBV7-8, with 7 bases lining up with TRBD1. The V segment lost 4 bases and the J segment 5 bases; nucleotides outside the gene matches: 4. Germline V gives CDR1 SGHVS, CDR2 FQNEAQ. The length of the CDR3 is 13 residues. The CDR3 region has the DNA TGTGCCAGCAGCTCGGGACAGTTATATGGCTACACCTTC. It translates to CASSSGQLYGYTF. The whole variable domain, remainder taken from reference TRBV7-8 and TRBJ1-2, is GAGVSQSPRYKVAKRGQDVALRCDPISGHVSLFWYQQALGQGPEFLTYFQNEAQLDKSGLPSDRFFAERPEGSVSTLKIQRTQQEDSAVYLCASSSGQLYGYTFGSGTRLTVV.

This clonotype was recorded once. The V gene is TRBV4-1, the J gene TRBJ2-7; a weak D match, TRBD2 (5 bases). The CDR3 is 20 residues long. V gave up 1 base and J gave up 2 bases, with 27 bases separating them. CDR1 MGHRA and CDR2 YSYEKL come from the germline V gene. This CDR3 is CASSQGSPVEAGESAYEQYV. For the CDR3, the DNA is TGCGCCAGCAGCCAAGGATCTCCCGTGGAGGCCGGGGAATCAGCCTACGAGCAGTACGTC.

The V gene is TRBV7-9, the J gene TRBJ2-5, with D possibly called TRBD1 or TRBD2 (6 bases each). CDR1 and CDR2 (germline): SEHNR, FQNEAQ (reference sequence). CDR3 length: 15 residues. The V end was cut by 6 bases, the J end by 7 bases, with 21 bases between. CDR3 in DNA: TGTGCCAGCAGTAAGGGGGGCAGCACGACCGCGACCCAGTACTTC. Encoded protein: CASSKGGSTTATQYF.

This clonotype was detected ten times or more. The chain links TRBV5-6 to TRBJ1-1; D gene uncertain. V was shortened by 4 bases and J by 5 bases, with 12 bases between the two germline ends. The CDR3 has 13 residues. Germline values: CDR1 SGHDT, CDR2 YYEEEE. Written as DNA, the CDR3 is TGTGCCAGCAGCCCCGGCTGGGATACTGAAGCTTTCTTT. Protein: CASSPGWDTEAFF.

The rearrangement uses TRBV29-1 and TRBJ1-1; TRBD1 is a possible D gene (5 bases). Trimming left V 6 bases short and J 3 bases short, with 17 bases between. Germline values: CDR1 SQVTM, CDR2 ANQGSEA. The CDR3 is made up of 14 amino acids. CDR3 residues: CSVGHGAAHTEAFF. DNA of the CDR3: TGCAGCGTGGGCCATGGGGCAGCCCACACTGAAGCTTTCTTT.

This chain connects TRBV14 to TRBJ2-7; 8 nucleotides agree with TRBD1. The CDR3 loop spans 14 amino acids. CDR1 and CDR2 from the germline V gene are SGHDN and FVKESK. With V trimmed by 3 bases and J by 5 bases, 6 bases remained unmatched. CDR3: CASSQTGVKDEQYV. CDR3 bases: TGTGCCAGCAGCCAGACAGGGGTAAAGGACGAGCAGTACGTC.

About this clonotype itself: A much larger clone differs from this one at a single base, so this may be a read error. The chain carries TRBV27 and TRBJ2-1; TRBD2 aligns across 7 bases. The CDR3 has 11 amino acids. CDR1 and CDR2 from the germline V gene are MNHEY and SMNVEV (reference sequence). With V trimmed by 7 bases and J by 7 bases, 1 base remained unmatched. The CDR3 bases are TGTGCCAGCATCGGGGGGAATGAGCAGTTCTTC. Translated: CASIGGNEQFF.

This sequence joins TRBV27 and TRBJ1-6, with unresolved D. V was shortened by 3 bases and J by 0 bases, with 9 bases between the two germline ends. This CDR3 is built from 16 residues. CDR1 and CDR2 (germline): MNHEY, SMNVEV (reference sequence). CDR3 in amino acids: CASSFTTSSYNSPLHF. As DNA, the CDR3 is TGTGCCAGCAGTTTTACAACGAGCTCCTATAATTCACCCCTCCACTTT.

The chain couples TRBV7-6 to TRBJ2-1, with D perhaps TRBD1 (7 bases). V gave up 1 base and J gave up 3 bases, with 13 bases separating them. Germline-derived CDR1 and CDR2 are SGHVS and FNYEAQ. The CDR3 consists of 16 residues. CDR3 residues: CASSLGVQGGYNEQFF. CDR3 sequence (DNA): TGTGCCAGCAGCTTAGGGGTCCAGGGGGGCTACAATGAGCAGTTCTTC.